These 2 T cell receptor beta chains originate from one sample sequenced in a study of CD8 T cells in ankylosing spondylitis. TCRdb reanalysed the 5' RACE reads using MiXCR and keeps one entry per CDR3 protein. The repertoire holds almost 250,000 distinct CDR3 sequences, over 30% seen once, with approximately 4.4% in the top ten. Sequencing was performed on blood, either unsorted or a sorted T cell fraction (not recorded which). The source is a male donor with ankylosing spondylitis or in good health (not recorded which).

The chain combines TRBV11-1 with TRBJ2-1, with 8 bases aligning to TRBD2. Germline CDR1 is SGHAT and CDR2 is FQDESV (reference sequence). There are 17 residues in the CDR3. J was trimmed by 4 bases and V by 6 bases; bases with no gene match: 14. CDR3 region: CASSYGWGTRQYNEQFF. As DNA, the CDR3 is TGTGCCAGCAGTTACGGCTGGGGGACTAGACAATACAATGAGCAGTTCTTC.

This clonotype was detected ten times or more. In nucleotides, the CDR3 is TGCAGCGTCCAGGACGCGGGGACTGAAGCTTTCTTT. Translation: CSVQDAGTEAFF. The V gene is TRBV29-1, the J gene TRBJ1-1; the D is unclear. Deletions cut 6 bases from V and 5 bases from J, with 13 bases between. The length of the CDR3 is 12 residues. Looked up from germline, CDR1 is SQVTM and CDR2 is ANQGSEA.